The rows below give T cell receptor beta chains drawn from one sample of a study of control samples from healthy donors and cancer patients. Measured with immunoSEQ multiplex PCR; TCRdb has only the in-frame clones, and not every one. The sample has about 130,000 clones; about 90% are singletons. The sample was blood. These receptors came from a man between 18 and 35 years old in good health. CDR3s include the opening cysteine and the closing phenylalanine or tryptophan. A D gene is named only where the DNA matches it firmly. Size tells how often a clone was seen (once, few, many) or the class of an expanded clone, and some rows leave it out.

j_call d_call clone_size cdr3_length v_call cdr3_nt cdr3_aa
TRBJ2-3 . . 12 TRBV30 TGTGCCTGGTCCCCAGGGTCAGATACGCAGTATTTT CAWSPGSDTQYF
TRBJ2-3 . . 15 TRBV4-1 TGCGCCAGCAGCCAAGGAAGCGATGTTTCAGATACGCAGTATTTT CASSQGSDVSDTQYF
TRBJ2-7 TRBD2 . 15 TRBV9 TGTGCCAGCAGCCAGGGACTAGAGGGGATTTACGAGCAGTACTTC CASSQGLEGIYEQYF
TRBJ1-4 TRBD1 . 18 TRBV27 TGTGCCAGCAGTTTAGTCGCGACAGGGGGCGGTTTTAGGGAAAAACTGTTTTTT CASSLVATGGGFREKLFF
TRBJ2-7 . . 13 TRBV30 TGTGCCTGTGCCGGGACAACGCTCTACGAGCAGTACTTC CACAGTTLYEQYF
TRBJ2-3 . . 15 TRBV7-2 TGTGCCAGCAGGCAAGACCCGTTAACACGGCATACGCAGTATTTT CASRQDPLTRHTQYF
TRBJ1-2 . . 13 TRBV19 TGTGCCAGTAGTGTGGCACAGAACTATGGCTACACCTTC CASSVAQNYGYTF
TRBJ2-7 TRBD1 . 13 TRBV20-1 TGCAGTGCTAGTGGGACAGGGAAATTCGAGCAGTACTTC CSASGTGKFEQYF
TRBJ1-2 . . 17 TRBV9 TGTGCCAGCAGCTATAGCGTAATACAGGAAGAAGAATATGGCTACACCTTC CASSYSVIQEEEYGYTF
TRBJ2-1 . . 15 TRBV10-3 TGTGCCATCAGTGGCCCGTTCAGCAGGTTTGATGAGCAGTTCTTC CAISGPFSRFDEQFF
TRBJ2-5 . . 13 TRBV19 TGTGCCAGTAGTGTGGACATACAAGAGACCCAGTACTTC CASSVDIQETQYF
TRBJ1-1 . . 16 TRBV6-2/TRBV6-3 TGTGCCAGCAGTTACTCGAAATGGACAAAAGACACTGAAGCTTTCTTT CASSYSKWTKDTEAFF
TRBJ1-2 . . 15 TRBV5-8 TGTGCCAGCAGCTTCGGCCCTCGAACGGCTTATGGCTACACCTTC CASSFGPRTAYGYTF
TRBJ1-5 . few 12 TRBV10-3 TGTGCCATCAGTGACAGTTATCAGCCCCAGCATTTT CAISDSYQPQHF
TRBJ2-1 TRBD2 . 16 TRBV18 TGTGCCAGCTCACCGAAACGAGCGGGAGGAGGCAATGAGCAGTTCTTC CASSPKRAGGGNEQFF
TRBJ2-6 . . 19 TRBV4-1 TGCGCCAGCAGCCAAGAGCCCGGACAGCACATCTCTGGGGCCAACGTCCTGACTTTC CASSQEPGQHISGANVLTF
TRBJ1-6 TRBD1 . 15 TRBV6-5 TGTGCCAGCAGTTTCCTAGGGGGCGGGAATTCACCCCTCCACTTT CASSFLGGGNSPLHF
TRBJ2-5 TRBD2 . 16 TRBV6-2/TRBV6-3 TGTGCCAGCGGCCAAGGACTAGCGGAAAACCCCTGGACCCAGTACTTC CASGQGLAENPWTQYF
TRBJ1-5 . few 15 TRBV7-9 TGTGCCAGCAGCCAAGGCGGCAGGATCAGGCAGCCCCAGCATTTT CASSQGGRIRQPQHF
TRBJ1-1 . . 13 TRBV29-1 TGCAGCGTTGAAGATCCCTGGAACACTGAAGCTTTCTTT CSVEDPWNTEAFF
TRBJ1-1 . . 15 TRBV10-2 TGCGCCAGCAGGGGCTTCTCAGATTCGCACACTGAAGCTTTCTTT CASRGFSDSHTEAFF
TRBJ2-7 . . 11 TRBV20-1 TGCAGTGCTAGAGATCCGCCCGAGCAGTACTTC CSARDPPEQYF
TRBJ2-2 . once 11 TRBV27 TGTGCCAGCAGTTTAACCGGGGAGCTGTTTTTT CASSLTGELFF
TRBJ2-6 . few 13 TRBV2 TGTGCCAGCACAAGCTCTGGGGCCAACGTCCTGACTTTC CASTSSGANVLTF
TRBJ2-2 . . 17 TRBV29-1 TGCAGCGTTGGAGGTGGGGACACCCCACCGGCCACCGGGGAGCTGTTTTTT CSVGGGDTPPATGELFF